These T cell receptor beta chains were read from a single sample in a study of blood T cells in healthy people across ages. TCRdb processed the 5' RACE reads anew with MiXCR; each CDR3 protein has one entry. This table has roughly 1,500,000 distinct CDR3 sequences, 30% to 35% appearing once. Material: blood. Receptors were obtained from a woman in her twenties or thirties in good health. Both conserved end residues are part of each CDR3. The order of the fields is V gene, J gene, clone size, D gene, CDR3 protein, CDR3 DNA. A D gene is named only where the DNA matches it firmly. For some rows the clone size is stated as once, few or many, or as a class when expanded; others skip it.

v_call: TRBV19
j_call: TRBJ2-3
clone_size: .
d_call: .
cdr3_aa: CASSTPGASGDTQYF
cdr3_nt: TGTGCCAGTAGTACGCCGGGAGCTTCAGGGGATACGCAGTATTTT

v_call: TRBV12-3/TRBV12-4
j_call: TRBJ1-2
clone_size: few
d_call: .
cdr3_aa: CASRAQGLTGGGYTF
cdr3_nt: TGTGCCAGCAGAGCACAGGGTTTAACCGGCGGAGGCTACACCTTC

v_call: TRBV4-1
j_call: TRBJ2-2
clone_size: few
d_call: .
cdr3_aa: CASSPVGGIAGELFF
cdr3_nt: TGCGCCAGCAGCCCGGTTGGGGGCATCGCCGGGGAGCTGTTTTTT

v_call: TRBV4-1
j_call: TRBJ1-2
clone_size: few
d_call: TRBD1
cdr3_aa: CASSPTGQGALGYTF
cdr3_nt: TGCGCCAGCAGCCCCACGGGACAGGGGGCGCTTGGCTACACCTTC

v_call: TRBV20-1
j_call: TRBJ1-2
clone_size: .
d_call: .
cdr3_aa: CSGRGALGSPNYGYTF
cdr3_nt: TGCAGTGGTAGGGGGGCGCTCGGATCGCCTAACTATGGCTACACCTTC

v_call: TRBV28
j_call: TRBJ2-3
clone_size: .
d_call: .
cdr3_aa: CASSLEDVDTQYF
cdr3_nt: TGTGCCAGCAGTCTGGAGGATGTAGATACGCAGTATTTT

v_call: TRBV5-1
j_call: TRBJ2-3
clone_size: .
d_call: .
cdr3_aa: CASSLVWGADTQYF
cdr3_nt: TGCGCCAGCAGCTTGGTTTGGGGAGCAGATACGCAGTATTTT

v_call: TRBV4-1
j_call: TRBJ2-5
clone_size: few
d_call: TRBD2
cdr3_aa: CASSPSSLAGEETQYF
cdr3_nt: TGCGCCAGCAGCCCCTCCTCACTAGCGGGGGAAGAGACCCAGTACTTC

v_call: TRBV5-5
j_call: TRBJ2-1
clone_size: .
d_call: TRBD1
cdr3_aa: CASSPSETGFRNGQFF
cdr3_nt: TGTGCCAGCAGCCCCTCCGAGACAGGGTTTCGCAATGGGCAGTTCTTC

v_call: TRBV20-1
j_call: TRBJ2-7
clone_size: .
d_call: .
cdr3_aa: CSAPDPVRVEQYF
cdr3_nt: TGCAGTGCCCCGGACCCAGTTAGGGTCGAGCAGTACTTC

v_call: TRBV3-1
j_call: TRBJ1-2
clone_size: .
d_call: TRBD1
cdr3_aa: CASSQAGGAPGYTF
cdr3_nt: TGTGCCAGCAGCCAAGCAGGGGGCGCCCCGGGCTACACCTTC

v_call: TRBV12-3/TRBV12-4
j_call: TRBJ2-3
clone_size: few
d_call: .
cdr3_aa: CASSYDSDTQYF
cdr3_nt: TGTGCCAGCAGCTATGACAGTGATACGCAGTATTTT

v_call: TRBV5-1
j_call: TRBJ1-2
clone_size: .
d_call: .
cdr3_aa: CASSFEGDNGYTF
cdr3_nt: TGCGCCAGCAGCTTCGAGGGGGATAATGGCTACACCTTC

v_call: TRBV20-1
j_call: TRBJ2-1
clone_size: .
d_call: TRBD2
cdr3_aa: CSATTLAGGRNEQFF
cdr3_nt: TGCAGTGCAACTACTCTAGCGGGGGGGCGGAATGAGCAGTTCTTC

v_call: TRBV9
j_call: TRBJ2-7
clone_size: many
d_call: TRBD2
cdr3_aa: CASSVSGGSSYEQYF
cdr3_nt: TGTGCCAGCAGCGTAAGCGGGGGGAGCTCCTACGAGCAGTACTTC

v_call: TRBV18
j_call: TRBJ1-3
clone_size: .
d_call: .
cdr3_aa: CASSPTGHISGNTIYF
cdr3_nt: TGTGCCAGCTCACCAACAGGTCACATCTCTGGAAACACCATATATTTT

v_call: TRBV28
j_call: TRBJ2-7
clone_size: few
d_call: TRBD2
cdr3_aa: CASSPGGSGSVYEQYF
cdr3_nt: TGTGCCAGCAGTCCCGGAGGCAGCGGGAGTGTGTACGAGCAGTACTTC

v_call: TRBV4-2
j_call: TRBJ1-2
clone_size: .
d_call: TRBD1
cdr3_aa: CASSQDMYRGDYGYTF
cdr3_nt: TGTGCCAGCAGCCAAGATATGTACAGGGGGGACTATGGCTACACCTTC

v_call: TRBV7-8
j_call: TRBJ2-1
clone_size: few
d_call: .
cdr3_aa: CASRPQPFYNEQFF
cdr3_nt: TGTGCCAGCAGACCCCAGCCCTTTTACAATGAGCAGTTCTTC

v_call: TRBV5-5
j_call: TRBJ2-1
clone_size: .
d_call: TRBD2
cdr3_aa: CASSLASGGRYEQFF
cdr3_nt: TGTGCCAGCAGCTTGGCTTCGGGCGGGAGGTATGAGCAGTTCTTC

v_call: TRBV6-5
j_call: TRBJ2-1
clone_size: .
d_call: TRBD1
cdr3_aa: CASSSPARDRNEQFF
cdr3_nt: TGTGCCAGCAGTTCCCCCGCCCGGGACAGGAATGAGCAGTTCTTC

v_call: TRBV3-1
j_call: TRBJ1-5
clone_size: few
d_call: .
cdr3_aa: CASSQFADSNQPQHF
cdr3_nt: TGTGCCAGCAGCCAATTCGCAGATAGCAATCAGCCCCAGCATTTT

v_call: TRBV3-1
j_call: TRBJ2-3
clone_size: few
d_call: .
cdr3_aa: CASSQRVSTDTQYF
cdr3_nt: TGTGCCAGCAGCCAGCGGGTGAGCACAGATACGCAGTATTTT